The 5 T cell receptor beta chains below were found in one sample sequenced in a study of blood T cells in healthy people across ages. Through a sample-barcoded 5' primer and a J-beta primer mix, a second PCR was run for roughly 7 to 11 cycles. MiXCR, run by TCRdb on the 5' RACE reads, gives a single entry per CDR3 protein. The repertoire holds some 1.6 million distinct CDR3 sequences, with about 31% as singletons. The sequencing sample was made of blood. The receptors were gathered from a woman aged 25 to 39 in good health.

This clonotype was found a few times. V usage is TRBV10-3 and J usage is TRBJ1-5, with 8 bases that match TRBD1. Germline CDR1 and CDR2: ENHRY and SYGVKD. The J segment lost 1 base and the V segment lost 10 bases, leaving 6 bases of the junction unmatched. This CDR3 has 14 residues. The CDR3 spells CATRGQGSNQPQHF. The CDR3 DNA reads as TGTGCCACCCGAGGACAGGGCAGCAATCAGCCCCAGCATTTT.

This clonotype was counted between two and nine times. J is TRBJ2-7 and V is TRBV4-1, with 9 bases identical to TRBD2. CDR1 is MGHRA and CDR2 is YSYEKL in the germline V gene. V trimming: 3 bases; J trimming: 5 bases; junction bases outside the gene matches: 8. The CDR3 extends over 15 amino acids. The DNA for the CDR3 is TGCGCCAGCAGCCATCCCGGCGGGAGGGTCCACGAGCAGTACTTC. Amino acids: CASSHPGGRVHEQYF.

The chain joins TRBV18 to TRBJ1-2; D is possibly TRBD1 (5 bases). The CDR3 runs 15 residues. Deletions cut 6 bases from V and 0 bases from J, with 14 bases between. Germline assignment: CDR1 KGHSH and CDR2 LQKENI. Here the CDR3 reads CASSSGTRTNYGYTF. CDR3 DNA: TGTGCCAGCTCGTCCGGGACCCGGACTAACTATGGCTACACCTTC.

Comment on this clonotype: The junction departs from the called germline gene at one end, perhaps through a read error. The genes are TRBV12-3 or TRBV12-4 and TRBJ2-1, with TRBD1 matching 7 bases. The CDR3 has 13 amino acids. CDR3 amino acids: CTSSLAGGGEQFF. Written as DNA, the CDR3 is TGTACCAGCAGTTTAGCAGGGGGTGGAGAGCAGTTCTTC.

J is TRBJ2-4 and V is TRBV6-1; D is uncertain. The closer fit of TRBJ2-7 to the DNA end suggests the J call may be wrong. The CDR3 has 13 residues. Germline V CDR1 and CDR2: MNHNS, SASEGT. The CDR3 bases are TGTGCCAGCAGTGAATTCGAAGATTACGAGCAGTACTTC. It specifies CASSEFEDYEQYF.